This T cell receptor (beta chain) derives from a study of CD8 T cells in Susac syndrome. This clonotype was seen a single time. Its antigen is not known. Study outcomes and limitations: CD8+ clonal expansion in Susac was maximal in TEMRA cells and in active patients. Detection of Susac-specific public clones gave over 15 in total CD8+ repertoires and about five in CD8+ TEMRA repertoires.

With random hexamers, about 0.5 to 1 ug RNA was reverse transcribed. TCRdb redid the calling of the immunoSEQ multiplex PCR reads with MiXCR, one entry per CDR3 protein. The sample gives under 90,000 distinct CDR3 sequences, 95% of which show up once; approximately 0.48% is in the top ten. This receptor was obtained from a human donor with Susac syndrome. The sequenced material came from CD8+ T cells from PBMCs.

The CDR3 region is CASSEVEGVYEQYF. In nucleotides, the CDR3 is TGTGCCAGCAGTGAAGTAGAGGGGGTATACGAGCAGTACTTC. The chain carries TRBV2 and TRBJ2-7, with D possibly TRBD1 on 6 matching bases. The CDR3 has 14 amino acids. Germline CDR1 SNHLY, CDR2 FYNNEI. Trimming stripped 1 base from V and 4 bases from J, with 11 bases between.